The T cell receptor beta chain under discussion was sequenced for a study of T cell responses to AZD1222 COVID-19 vaccine. Assay: immunoSEQ multiplex PCR; the TCRdb copy retains only in-frame clones and omits some. Of some 120,000 clones listed, roughly 88% are singletons. CDR3 size: 15 residues. From germline, CDR1 is SGHTA and CDR2 FQGNSA. V was shortened by 5 bases and J by 2 bases, with 12 bases between the two germline ends. This sample comprised peripheral blood, obtained on day 0 of AZD1222 vaccination. The rearrangement uses TRBV7-2 and TRBJ2-2, with D perhaps TRBD1 (5 bases). This receptor was obtained from an adult in good health. The CDR3 DNA reads as TGTGCCAGCAGCCAACAGGTAGCCAACACCGGGGAGCTGTTTTTT. Translated: CASSQQVANTGELFF.